Below are 20 T cell receptor beta chains sequenced from a single sample in a study of shared clonotypes between healthy human individuals. Only in-frame clones appear in the TCRdb table, and some are missing; sequencing was by immunoSEQ multiplex PCR. The sample shows roughly 1.4 million clones, 98% to 99% of them seen only once. Material for sequencing was naive CD4+ T cells sorted from blood. Subset given: CD45RA+ positively selected. These receptors were taken from a man younger than 40 in good health.

The genes are TRBV5-1 and TRBJ2-5; 9 bases line up with TRBD1. The CDR3 is 14 residues long. Germline-derived CDR1 and CDR2 are SGHRS and YFSETQ. V shed 4 bases, J shed 5 bases, and the junction held 6 bases outside the gene matches. DNA for the CDR3: TGCGCCAGCAGCACCGGGACAGGGTCGGAGACCCAGTACTTC. This encodes CASSTGTGSETQYF.

A single count supports this clone. The rearrangement links TRBV5-4 to TRBJ2-3; tentatively, D is TRBD1 (6 bases). V was clipped by 3 bases and J by 6 bases, with 14 bases between them. This CDR3 comprises 14 residues. Germline lookup yields CDR1 SGHNT and CDR2 YYREEE (reference sequence). The CDR3 region is CASSSHRDRDTQYF. The CDR3 DNA reads as TGTGCCAGCAGCTCTCACAGAGACAGGGATACGCAGTATTTT. The full variable domain, in which reference TRBV5-4 and TRBJ2-3 provide the parts outside the CDR3, is ETGVTQSPTHLIKTRGQQVTLRCSSQSGHNTVSWYQQALGQGPQFIFQYYREEENGRGNFPPRFSGLQFPNYSSELNVNALELDDSALYLCASSSHRDRDTQYFGPGTRLTVL.

This clone was recorded only once. The chain joins TRBV18 to TRBJ2-2, with 9 positions matching TRBD2. CDR3 length equals 16 residues. CDR1 is KGHSH, CDR2 LQKENI, per germline. With 1 base clipped from V and 7 bases from J, the junction kept 7 bases outside the gene matches. Written as DNA, the CDR3 is TGTGCCAGCTCACCACTAAGACTAGCGGAACACGGGGAGCTGTTTTTT. As protein: CASSPLRLAEHGELFF.

The CDR3 spells CASRLPGQGPYGYTF. In DNA, the CDR3 is TGTGCCAGCAGATTACCGGGACAGGGCCCCTATGGCTACACCTTC. The genes are TRBV28 and TRBJ1-2; 9 bases are shared with TRBD1. V lost 6 bases to trimming and J lost 4 bases; unmatched junction nucleotides: 9. CDR1 and CDR2 from the germline V gene are MDHEN and SYDVKM. The CDR3 has 15 amino acids.

This sequence joins TRBV11-2 and TRBJ2-5, with TRBD2 as a possible D gene (5 bases). The V end lost 6 bases, the J end lost 8 bases, and 16 bases lay between the germline ends. CDR3 length equals 13 residues. Germline V gives CDR1 SGHAT, CDR2 FQNNGV. The CDR3 loop reads CASRLVAAATQYF. The CDR3 region has the DNA TGTGCCAGCAGACTAGTGGCCGCGGCTACCCAGTACTTC.

The chain is built from TRBV11-2 and TRBJ1-5; D is ambiguous. CDR3 size: 14 residues. The germline CDR1 and CDR2 sequences are SGHAT and FQNNGV. V was trimmed by 1 base and J by 2 bases, leaving 6 bases between them. CDR3 nucleotides: TGTGCCAGCAGCTTAGGTTTCGGCAATCAGCCCCAGCATTTT. This gives the protein CASSLGFGNQPQHF.

CDR3 region: CASSRISSGANVLTF. DNA of the CDR3: TGTGCCAGTAGCCGGATATCCTCTGGGGCCAACGTCCTGACTTTC. V gene TRBV19 combines with J gene TRBJ2-6; the D is unclear. Trimming took 6 bases from V and 0 from J, leaving 9 bases between them. The CDR3 runs to 15 residues. Germline V gene lookup returns CDR1 LNHDA and CDR2 SQIVND (reference sequence).

The rearrangement uses TRBV19 and TRBJ2-7, with a possible D match to TRBD2 (6 bases). This CDR3 has 14 amino acids. Trimming cost V 5 bases and J 2 bases, with 13 bases left between them. CDR1 LNHDA and CDR2 SQIVND come from the germline V gene (reference sequence). The CDR3: CASSRTTSTYEQYF. CDR3 sequence (DNA): TGTGCCAGTAGTCGAACGACTAGTACCTACGAGCAGTACTTC.

The rearrangement links TRBV6-5 to TRBJ1-2, with D possibly being TRBD1 (5 bases). Germline V gene data show CDR1 as MNHEY and CDR2 as SVGAGI. The length of the CDR3 is 11 residues. V was trimmed by 6 bases and J by 7 bases, leaving 9 bases between them. In DNA, the CDR3 is TGTGCCAGCAGCCAGGGACTTGGCTACACCTTC. Translation: CASSQGLGYTF.

This chain uses TRBV10-2 with TRBJ2-1, with D perhaps TRBD1 or TRBD2 (6 bases each). V was clipped by 3 bases and J by 7 bases, with 22 bases between them. The germline CDR1 and CDR2 sequences are WSHSY and SAAADI. The CDR3 runs to 17 residues. This chain's CDR3 is CASSEIDLGGIRNEQFF. The CDR3 coding sequence is TGCGCCAGCAGTGAAATCGACCTAGGGGGGATTAGGAATGAGCAGTTCTTC.

The chain links TRBV12-5 to TRBJ2-3; D uncertain. V was cut by 2 bases and J by 5 bases, with 5 bases left in between. The CDR3 is 12 residues long. The germline CDR1 and CDR2 sequences are LGHNT and FRNRAP. CDR3 in DNA: TGTGCTAGTGGTTTGCAAATAGATACGCAGTATTTT. Its protein is CASGLQIDTQYF. Combining the CDR3 with reference TRBV12-5 and TRBJ2-3 gives the whole variable domain DARVTQTPRHKVTEMGQEVTMRCQPILGHNTVFWYRQTMMQGLELLAYFRNRAPLDDSGMPKDRFSAEMPDATLATLKIQPSEPRDSAVYFCASGLQIDTQYFGPGTRLTVL.

V is TRBV27 and J is TRBJ2-1, with 15 nucleotides matching TRBD2. V was pared by 5 bases and J by 8 bases, with 4 bases of the junction left unmatched. Germline values: CDR1 MNHEY, CDR2 SMNVEV (reference sequence). This CDR3 has 15 amino acids. The CDR3 here is CASSGLAGGPDEQFF. CDR3 nucleotide sequence: TGTGCCAGCAGTGGACTAGCGGGAGGGCCCGATGAGCAGTTCTTC.

This clone has a single count. The chain recombines TRBV6-6 with TRBJ1-1; TRBD1 agrees at 9 bases. CDR3 length: 13 residues. From germline, CDR1 is MNHNY and CDR2 SVGAGI (reference sequence). The V and J ends lost 7 bases and 5 bases, in that order; junction bases with no gene match: 5. For the CDR3, the DNA is TGTGCCAGCATCGTGGACAGGGGAACTGAAGCTTTCTTT. It specifies CASIVDRGTEAFF.

The chain links TRBV5-1 to TRBJ2-6; 7 bases align to TRBD2. The CDR3 is made up of 16 amino acids. The germline V gene has CDR1 SGHRS and CDR2 YFSETQ. The V gene end was trimmed by 3 bases and the J gene end by 2 bases; junction bases not matched to a gene: 5. In nucleotides, the CDR3 is TGCGCCAGCAGCTCCCAAGCGGGACCTGGGGCCAACGTCCTGACTTTC. Protein sequence: CASSSQAGPGANVLTF.

This clone was observed once. The genes are TRBV15 and TRBJ2-5; D may be TRBD1 (5 bases). V was shortened by 1 base and J by 3 bases, with 9 bases between the two germline ends. The CDR3 runs 14 residues. Germline CDR1 and CDR2: LNHNV and YYDKDF (reference sequence). The CDR3 coding sequence is TGTGCCACCAGCAGAGGGACAAGGGAAGAGACCCAGTACTTC. Encoded protein: CATSRGTREETQYF.

This clone was seen just once. One end of the junction fails to match germline, which may point to a read error. The CDR3 is CASSFSLGGTDTQYF. The CDR3 nucleotides are TGTGCTAGCAGCTTCAGTCTGGGGGGCACAGATACGCAGTATTTT. V and J are TRBV7-7 and TRBJ2-3; D may be TRBD1 or TRBD2 (5 bases each). The CDR3 covers 15 residues. Germline V lookup: CDR1 SSHAT, CDR2 FNYEAQ (reference sequence).

The gene calls are TRBV5-4 and TRBJ2-2; possibly TRBD1 for D (6 bases). CDR3 length equals 14 residues. Germline V lookup: CDR1 SGHNT, CDR2 YYREEE (reference sequence). Between the trimmed V and J ends, which lost 4 bases and 6 bases, there was a span of 13 bases. The CDR3 reads CASSLPTGPGELFF. The CDR3 nucleotides are TGTGCCAGCAGCCTACCCACAGGGCCCGGGGAGCTGTTTTTT.

Comment on this clone: The same CDR3 arises from other DNA sequences in this sample as well. The gene calls are TRBV19 and TRBJ2-7; maybe TRBD1 (6 bases). V lost 3 bases to trimming and J lost 2 bases, with 8 bases between them. The CDR3 length is 13 residues. CDR1 is LNHDA and CDR2 is SQIVND in the germline V gene (reference sequence). The CDR3 nucleotides read TGTGCCAGTAGTATTCCAGGGGCCTACGAGCAGTACTTC. It codes for CASSIPGAYEQYF.

The V gene is TRBV6-5, the J gene TRBJ1-1; possible D gene TRBD1, 5 bases. Between the trimmed V and J ends, which lost 6 bases and 7 bases, there was a span of 15 bases. Germline assignment: CDR1 MNHEY and CDR2 SVGAGI. CDR3 length: 13 residues. The CDR3, as DNA: TGTGCCAGCAGCAGGACACGCTTAGTTGAAGCTTTCTTT. Its translation: CASSRTRLVEAFF.

The chain couples TRBV30 to TRBJ2-1; no definite D call. Trimming cost V 5 bases and J 4 bases, with 15 bases left between them. The CDR3 is 14 amino acids. Per the germline V gene, CDR1 is GTSNPN and CDR2 is SVGIG (reference sequence). This chain's CDR3 is CAWPALGQYNEQFF. In DNA form, the CDR3 reads TGTGCCTGGCCAGCCCTAGGCCAATACAATGAGCAGTTCTTC.